This entry lists 5 T cell receptor beta chains sequenced from one sample in a study of cytomegalovirus exposure and HLA in healthy donors. PCR involved 60 Vbeta and 13 Jbeta primers. Libraries were prepared by immunoSEQ multiplex PCR; TCRdb keeps only in-frame clonotypes and omits some of them. The table lists about 150,000 clones, roughly 80% of them singletons, with 3% to 3.5% in the top ten. The source material was PBMCs. These receptors were collected from a male donor in good health and CMV-seronegative.

This clone appeared a few times. This chain connects TRBV29-1 to TRBJ2-1, with 7 bases lining up with TRBD1. V shed 5 bases and J 5 bases; nucleotides not matched to a gene: 12. Germline V gene sequence: CDR1 SQVTM, CDR2 ANQGSEA. The CDR3 length is 15 residues. The DNA of the CDR3 is TGCAGCGTTCCCCCTCTGGACAGGAGTAACAATGAGCAGTTCTTC. Encoded protein: CSVPPLDRSNNEQFF.

The J gene is TRBJ2-3, the V gene TRBV4-1, with D perhaps matching TRBD2 (6 bases). V dropped 4 bases and J dropped 0 bases, with 20 bases sitting between them. Germline-derived CDR1 and CDR2 are MGHRA and YSYEKL. This CDR3 has 18 residues. The DNA of the CDR3 is TGCGCCAGCAGCCGCTACGGGACTTACGGCTATAGCACAGATACGCAGTATTTT. Translating gives CASSRYGTYGYSTDTQYF.

The J gene is TRBJ2-5, the V gene TRBV7-2; 12 bases align to TRBD2. The V gene's germline CDR1 is SGHTA and CDR2 FQGNSA. V dropped 6 bases and J dropped 5; count of bases not matched to a gene: 19. The CDR3 spans 19 residues. The CDR3 region is CASSSSQILAGGEQETQYF. DNA of the CDR3: TGTGCCAGCAGTTCCAGCCAAATTCTAGCGGGAGGGGAGCAGGAGACCCAGTACTTC.

This chain uses TRBV5-6 with TRBJ2-7, with 9 bases lining up with TRBD1. Germline lookup yields CDR1 SGHDT and CDR2 YYEEEE. The CDR3 is 14 residues long. Trimming took 2 bases from V and 4 from J; bases not matched to a gene: 4. The DNA for the CDR3 is TGTGCCAGCAGCTTAGGGACAGGGAAATACGAGCAGTACTTC. It is translated as CASSLGTGKYEQYF.

The rearrangement joins TRBV29-1 to TRBJ1-2; 9 bases are a match to TRBD1. Germline values: CDR1 SQVTM, CDR2 ANQGSEA. The CDR3 is 12 amino acids. V shed 6 bases, J shed 8 bases, and the junction held 7 bases outside the gene matches. The CDR3 protein is CSVMGQGGGYTF. The CDR3 DNA reads as TGCAGCGTGATGGGACAGGGAGGCGGCTACACCTTC.